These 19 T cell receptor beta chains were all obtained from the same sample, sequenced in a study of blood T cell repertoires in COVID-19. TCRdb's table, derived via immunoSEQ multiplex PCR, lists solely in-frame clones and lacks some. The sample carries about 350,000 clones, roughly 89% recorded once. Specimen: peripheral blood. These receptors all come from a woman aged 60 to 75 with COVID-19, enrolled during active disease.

Here the CDR3 reads CASSPLGTGWTNTEAFF. CDR3 sequence (DNA): TGTGCCAGCAGTCCGTTGGGGACAGGCTGGACGAACACTGAAGCTTTCTTT. The chain combines TRBV6-6 with TRBJ1-1; 8 bases align to TRBD1. The CDR3 sequence is 17 residues long. J was trimmed by 1 base and V by 5 bases; bases with no gene match: 12. The germline CDR1 and CDR2 sequences are MNHNY and SVGAGI (reference sequence).

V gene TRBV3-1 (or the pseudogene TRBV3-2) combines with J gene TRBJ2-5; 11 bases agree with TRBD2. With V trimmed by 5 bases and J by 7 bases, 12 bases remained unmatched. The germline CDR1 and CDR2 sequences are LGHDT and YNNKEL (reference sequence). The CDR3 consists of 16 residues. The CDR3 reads CASSYPRTSGLGTQYF. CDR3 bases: TGTGCCAGCAGCTACCCCCGGACTAGCGGGCTGGGGACCCAGTACTTC.

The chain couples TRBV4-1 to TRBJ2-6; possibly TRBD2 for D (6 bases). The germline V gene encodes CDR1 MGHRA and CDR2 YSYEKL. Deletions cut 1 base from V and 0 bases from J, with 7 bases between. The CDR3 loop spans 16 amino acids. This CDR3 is CASSQGRVSGANVLTF. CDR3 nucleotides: TGCGCCAGCAGCCAAGGGAGGGTCTCTGGGGCCAACGTCCTGACTTTC.

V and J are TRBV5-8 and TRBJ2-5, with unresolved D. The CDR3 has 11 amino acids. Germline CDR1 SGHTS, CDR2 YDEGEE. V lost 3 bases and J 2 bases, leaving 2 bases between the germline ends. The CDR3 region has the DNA TGTGCCAGCAGCTCACAAGAGACCCAGTACTTC. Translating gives CASSSQETQYF.

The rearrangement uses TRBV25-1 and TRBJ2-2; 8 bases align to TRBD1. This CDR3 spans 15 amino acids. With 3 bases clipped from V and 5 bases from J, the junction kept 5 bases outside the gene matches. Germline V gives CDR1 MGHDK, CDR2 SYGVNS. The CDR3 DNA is TGTGCCAGCAGTGACGACAGGGGCAAAACCGGGGAGCTGTTTTTT. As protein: CASSDDRGKTGELFF. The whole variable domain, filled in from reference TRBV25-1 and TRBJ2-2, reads EADIYQTPRYLVIGTGKKITLECSQTMGHDKMYWYQQDPGMELHLIHYSYGVNSTEKGDLSSESTVSRIRTEHFPLTLESARPSHTSQYLCASSDDRGKTGELFFGEGSRLTVL.

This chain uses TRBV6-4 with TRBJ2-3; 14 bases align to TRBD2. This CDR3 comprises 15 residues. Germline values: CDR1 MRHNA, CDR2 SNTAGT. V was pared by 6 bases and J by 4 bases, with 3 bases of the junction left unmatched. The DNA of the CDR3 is TGTGCCAGCAGCGGGACTAGCGGGGGTGCAGATACGCAGTATTTT. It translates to CASSGTSGGADTQYF.

CDR3 bases: TGTGCCAGCAGCTTGTGGGGAGGGGAGACCCAGTACTTC. Translating gives CASSLWGGETQYF. The chain recombines TRBV5-4 with TRBJ2-5; 7 bases are shared with TRBD2. Germline trimming cut 1 base from V and 5 bases from J; bases unmatched to any gene: 2. The CDR3 runs to 13 residues. Germline values: CDR1 SGHNT, CDR2 YYREEE (reference sequence).

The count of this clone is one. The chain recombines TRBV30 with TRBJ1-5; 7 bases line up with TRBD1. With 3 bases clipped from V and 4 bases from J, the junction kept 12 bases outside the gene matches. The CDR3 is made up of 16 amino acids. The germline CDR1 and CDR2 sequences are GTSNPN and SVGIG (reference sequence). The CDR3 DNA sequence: TGTGCCTGGAGCCAGGGGGACCGGACCGTTAATCAGCCCCAGCATTTT. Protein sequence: CAWSQGDRTVNQPQHF.

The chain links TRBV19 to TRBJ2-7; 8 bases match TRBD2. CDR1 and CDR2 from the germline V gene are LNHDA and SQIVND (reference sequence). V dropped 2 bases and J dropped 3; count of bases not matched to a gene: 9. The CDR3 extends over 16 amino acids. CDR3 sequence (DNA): TGTGCCAGTAGTATAAGGCGGGGGGCCGTAATCTACGAGCAGTACTTC. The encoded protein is CASSIRRGAVIYEQYF.

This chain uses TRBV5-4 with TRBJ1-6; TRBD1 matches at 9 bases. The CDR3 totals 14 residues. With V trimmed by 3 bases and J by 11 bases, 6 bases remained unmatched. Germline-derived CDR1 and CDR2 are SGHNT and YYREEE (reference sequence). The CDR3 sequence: CASSSDRGRTPLHF. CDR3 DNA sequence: TGTGCCAGCAGCTCGGACAGGGGAAGGACACCCCTCCACTTT.

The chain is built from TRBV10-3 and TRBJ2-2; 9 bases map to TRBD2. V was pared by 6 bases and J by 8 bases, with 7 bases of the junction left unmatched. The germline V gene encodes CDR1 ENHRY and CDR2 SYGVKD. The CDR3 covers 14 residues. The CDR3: CAIRDSGGAGELFF. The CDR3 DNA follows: TGTGCCATCAGGGATAGCGGGGGAGCGGGGGAGCTGTTTTTT.

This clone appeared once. CDR3 in DNA: TGTGCCAGTAGTATAGACCCGGGGTTTTTCTATGAGCAGTTCTTC. Translated: CASSIDPGFFYEQFF. The J gene is TRBJ2-1, the V gene TRBV19; D perhaps matches TRBD2 (5 bases). CDR3 size: 15 residues. V lost 0 bases, J lost 8 bases, and 14 bases lay in between. The germline V gene encodes CDR1 LNHDA and CDR2 SQIVND (reference sequence).

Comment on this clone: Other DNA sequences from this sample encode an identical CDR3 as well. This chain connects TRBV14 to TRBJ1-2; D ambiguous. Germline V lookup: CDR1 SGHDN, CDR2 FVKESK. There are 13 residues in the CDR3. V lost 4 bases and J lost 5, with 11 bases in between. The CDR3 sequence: CASSPGLVYGYTF. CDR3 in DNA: TGTGCCAGCAGCCCTGGGCTGGTTTATGGCTACACCTTC. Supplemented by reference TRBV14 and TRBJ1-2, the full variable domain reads EAGVTQFPSHSVIEKGQTVTLRCDPISGHDNLYWYRRVMGKEIKFLLHFVKESKQDESGMPNNRFLAERTGGTYSTLKVQPAELEDSGVYFCASSPGLVYGYTFGSGTRLTVV.

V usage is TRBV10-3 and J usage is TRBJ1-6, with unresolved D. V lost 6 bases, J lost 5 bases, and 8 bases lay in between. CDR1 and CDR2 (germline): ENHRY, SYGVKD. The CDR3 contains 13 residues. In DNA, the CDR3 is TGTGCCATCAGGGGCAACGATAATTCACCCCTCCACTTT. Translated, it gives CAIRGNDNSPLHF.

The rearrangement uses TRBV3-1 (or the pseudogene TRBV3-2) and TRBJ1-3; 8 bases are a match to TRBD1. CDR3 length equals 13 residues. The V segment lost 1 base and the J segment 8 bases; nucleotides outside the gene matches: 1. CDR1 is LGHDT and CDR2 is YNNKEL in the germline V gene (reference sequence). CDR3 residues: CASSQGQGYTIYF. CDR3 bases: TGTGCCAGCAGCCAAGGACAGGGGTACACCATATATTTT.

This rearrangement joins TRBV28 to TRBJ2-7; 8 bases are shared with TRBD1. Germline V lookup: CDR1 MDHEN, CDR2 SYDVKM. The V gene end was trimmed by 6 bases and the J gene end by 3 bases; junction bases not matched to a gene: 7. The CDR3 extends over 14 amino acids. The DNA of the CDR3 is TGTGCCAGCAGGGGCGGGACAGGCATCTACGAGCAGTACTTC. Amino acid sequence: CASRGGTGIYEQYF.

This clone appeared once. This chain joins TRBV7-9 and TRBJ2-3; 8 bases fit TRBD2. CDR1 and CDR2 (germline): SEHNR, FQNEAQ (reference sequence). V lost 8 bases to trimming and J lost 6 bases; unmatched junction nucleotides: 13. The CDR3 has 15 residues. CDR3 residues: CASGARGGLIDTQYF. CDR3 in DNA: TGTGCCAGCGGCGCTCGGGGGGGCCTGATCGATACGCAGTATTTT.

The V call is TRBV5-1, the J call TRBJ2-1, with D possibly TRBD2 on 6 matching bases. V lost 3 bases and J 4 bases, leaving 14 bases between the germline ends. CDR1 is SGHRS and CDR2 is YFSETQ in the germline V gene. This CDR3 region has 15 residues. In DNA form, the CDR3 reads TGCGCCAGCAGCTGGGGCGGGGTTAAGTACAATGAGCAGTTCTTC. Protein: CASSWGGVKYNEQFF. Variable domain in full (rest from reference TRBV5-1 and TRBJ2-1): KAGVTQTPRYLIKTRGQQVTLSCSPISGHRSVSWYQQTPGQGLQFLFEYFSETQRNKGNFPGRFSGRQFSNSRSEMNVSTLELGDSALYLCASSWGGVKYNEQFFGPGTRLTVL.

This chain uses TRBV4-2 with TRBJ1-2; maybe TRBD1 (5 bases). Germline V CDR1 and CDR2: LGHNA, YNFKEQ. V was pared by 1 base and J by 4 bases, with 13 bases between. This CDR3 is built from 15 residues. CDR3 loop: CASSQATTETYGYTF. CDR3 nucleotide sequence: TGTGCCAGCAGCCAAGCCACGACAGAAACCTATGGCTACACCTTC.